This TCR beta chain is drawn from a study of blood T cell repertoires in COVID-19. Study details: Spain, Italy and the United States supplied samples that represented acute and convalescent COVID-19. The cDNA or gDNA used as material had been derived from T cells, B-cell-depleted T cells, or PBMCs.

Original handling: For nucleated cells, counts were estimated from reference gene primer amplification. Profiling relied on immunoSEQ multiplex PCR, and the TCRdb table lists in-frame clones only, not all of them. V and J calls and clone size are given by that table; D and trimming were obtained from the DNA. Altogether hundreds of thousands of clones are present, 75% to 90% being singletons, with the ten largest covering 1.2%. Each participant's cohort was designated according to participant-reported clinical history. Trimming pared 2 bases from V and 4 bases from J, leaving 8 bases between. The CDR3 consists of 14 residues. CDR1 is MNHEY, CDR2 SVGAGI, per germline.

The origin of this receptor is a man aged 25 to 40 who had recovered from COVID-19. The chain is built from TRBV6-5 and TRBJ1-4; D perhaps matches TRBD1 (5 bases). The sample was PBMCs or T cells enriched from blood (not recorded which). The CDR3 DNA reads TGTGCCAGCAGTTACGACAGCTTTAATGAAAAACTGTTTTTT. This gives the protein CASSYDSFNEKLFF.